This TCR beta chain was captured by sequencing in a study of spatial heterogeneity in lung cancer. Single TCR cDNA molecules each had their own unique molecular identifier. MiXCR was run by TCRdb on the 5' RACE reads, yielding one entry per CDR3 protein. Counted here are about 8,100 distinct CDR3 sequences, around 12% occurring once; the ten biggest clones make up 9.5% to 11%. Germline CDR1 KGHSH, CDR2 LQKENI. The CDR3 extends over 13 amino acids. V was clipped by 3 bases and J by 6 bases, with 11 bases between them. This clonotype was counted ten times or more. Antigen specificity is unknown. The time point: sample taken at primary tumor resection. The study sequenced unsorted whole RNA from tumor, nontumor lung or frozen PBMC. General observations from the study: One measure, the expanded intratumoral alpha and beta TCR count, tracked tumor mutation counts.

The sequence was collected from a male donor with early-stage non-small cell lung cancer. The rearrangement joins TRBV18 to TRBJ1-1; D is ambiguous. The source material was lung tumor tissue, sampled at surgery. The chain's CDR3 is CASSPSAGSEAFF. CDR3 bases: TGTGCCAGCTCACCGTCCGCCGGCTCTGAAGCTTTCTTT.